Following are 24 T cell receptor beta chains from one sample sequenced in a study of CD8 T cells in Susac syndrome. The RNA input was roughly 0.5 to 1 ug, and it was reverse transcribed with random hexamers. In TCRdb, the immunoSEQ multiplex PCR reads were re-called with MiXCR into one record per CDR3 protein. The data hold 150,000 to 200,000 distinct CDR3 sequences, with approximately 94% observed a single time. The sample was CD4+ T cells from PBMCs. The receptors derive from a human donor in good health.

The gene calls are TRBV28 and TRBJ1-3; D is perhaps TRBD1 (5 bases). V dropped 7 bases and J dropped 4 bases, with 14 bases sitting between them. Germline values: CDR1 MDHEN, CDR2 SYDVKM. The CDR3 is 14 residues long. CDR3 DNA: TGTGCCAGCACCATGGGGGGTTCAGGAAACACCATATATTTT. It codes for CASTMGGSGNTIYF.

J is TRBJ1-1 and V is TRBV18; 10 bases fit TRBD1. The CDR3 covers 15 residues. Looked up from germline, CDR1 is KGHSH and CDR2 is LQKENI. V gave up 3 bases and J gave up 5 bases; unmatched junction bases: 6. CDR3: CASSPGQGSSTEAFF. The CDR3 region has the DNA TGTGCCAGCTCACCGGGACAGGGGTCAAGTACTGAAGCTTTCTTT.

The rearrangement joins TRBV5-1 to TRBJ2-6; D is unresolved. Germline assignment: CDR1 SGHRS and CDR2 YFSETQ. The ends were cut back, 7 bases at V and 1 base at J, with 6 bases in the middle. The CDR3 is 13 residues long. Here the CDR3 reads CASGISGANVLTF. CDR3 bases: TGCGCCAGCGGTATTTCTGGGGCCAACGTCCTGACTTTC.

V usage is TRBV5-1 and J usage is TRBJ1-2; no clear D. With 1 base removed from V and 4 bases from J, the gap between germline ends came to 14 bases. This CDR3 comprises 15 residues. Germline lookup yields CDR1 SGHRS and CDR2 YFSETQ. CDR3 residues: CASSLSSQSFYGYTF. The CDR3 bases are TGCGCCAGCAGCTTGTCTAGTCAGTCCTTCTATGGCTACACCTTC.

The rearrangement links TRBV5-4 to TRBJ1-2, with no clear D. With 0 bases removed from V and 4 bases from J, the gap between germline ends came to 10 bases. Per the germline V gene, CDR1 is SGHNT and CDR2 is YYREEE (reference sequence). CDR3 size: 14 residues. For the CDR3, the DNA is TGTGCCAGCAGCTTGGAACCCGCGGGCTATGGCTACACCTTC. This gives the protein CASSLEPAGYGYTF.

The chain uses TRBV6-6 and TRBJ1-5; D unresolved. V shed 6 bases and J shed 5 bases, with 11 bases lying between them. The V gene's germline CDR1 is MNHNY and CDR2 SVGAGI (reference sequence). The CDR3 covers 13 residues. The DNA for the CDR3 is TGTGCCAGCAGCCGACTCAATTATCAGCCCCAGCATTTT. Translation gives CASSRLNYQPQHF.

The DNA for the CDR3 is TGTGCCAGCAGTTTAGGGGTCTTTTCGGGGGATCAGCCCCAGCATTTT. Translating it yields CASSLGVFSGDQPQHF. The chain links TRBV27 to TRBJ1-5; TRBD1 is a possible D gene (5 bases). The germline V and J ends were trimmed by 2 bases and 5 bases, with 16 bases remaining between them. Per germline, CDR1 MNHEY and CDR2 SMNVEV (reference sequence). This CDR3 has 16 residues.

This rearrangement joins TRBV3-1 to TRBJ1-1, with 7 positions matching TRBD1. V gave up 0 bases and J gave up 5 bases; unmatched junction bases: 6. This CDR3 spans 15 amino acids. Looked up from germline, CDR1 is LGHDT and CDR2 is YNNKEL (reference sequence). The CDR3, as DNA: TGTGCCAGCAGCCAAGAGCCAGGGGGTGATACTGAAGCTTTCTTT. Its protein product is CASSQEPGGDTEAFF.

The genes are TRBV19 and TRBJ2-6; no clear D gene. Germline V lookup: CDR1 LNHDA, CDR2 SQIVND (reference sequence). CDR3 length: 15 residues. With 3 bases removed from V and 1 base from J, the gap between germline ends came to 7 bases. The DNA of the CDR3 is TGTGCCAGTAGTATTACCGGGTCTGGGGCCAACGTCCTGACTTTC. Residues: CASSITGSGANVLTF.

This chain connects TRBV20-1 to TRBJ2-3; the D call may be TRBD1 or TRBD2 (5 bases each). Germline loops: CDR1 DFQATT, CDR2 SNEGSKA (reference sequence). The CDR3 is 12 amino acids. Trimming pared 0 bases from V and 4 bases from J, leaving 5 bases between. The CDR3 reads CSAREGADTQYF. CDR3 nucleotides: TGCAGTGCTAGAGAGGGGGCAGATACGCAGTATTTT.

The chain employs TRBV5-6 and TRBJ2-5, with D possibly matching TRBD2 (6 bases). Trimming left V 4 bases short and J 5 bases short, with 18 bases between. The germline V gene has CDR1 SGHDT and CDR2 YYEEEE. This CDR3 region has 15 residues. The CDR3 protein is CASSEDAGPWETQYF. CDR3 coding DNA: TGTGCCAGCAGCGAGGACGCGGGGCCATGGGAGACCCAGTACTTC.

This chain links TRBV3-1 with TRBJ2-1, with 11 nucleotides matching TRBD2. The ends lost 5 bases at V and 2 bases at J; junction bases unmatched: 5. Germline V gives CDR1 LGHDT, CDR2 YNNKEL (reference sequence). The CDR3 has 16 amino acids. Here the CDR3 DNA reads TGTGCCAGCAGCAGGACTAGCGGGCGTCCCTACAATGAGCAGTTCTTC. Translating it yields CASSRTSGRPYNEQFF.

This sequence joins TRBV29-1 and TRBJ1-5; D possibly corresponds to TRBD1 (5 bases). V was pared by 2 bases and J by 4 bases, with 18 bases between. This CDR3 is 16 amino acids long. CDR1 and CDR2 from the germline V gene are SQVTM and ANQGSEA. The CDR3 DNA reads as TGCAGCGTTGAATCCGGGCCGGAAAAGGGGAATCAGCCCCAGCATTTT. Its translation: CSVESGPEKGNQPQHF.

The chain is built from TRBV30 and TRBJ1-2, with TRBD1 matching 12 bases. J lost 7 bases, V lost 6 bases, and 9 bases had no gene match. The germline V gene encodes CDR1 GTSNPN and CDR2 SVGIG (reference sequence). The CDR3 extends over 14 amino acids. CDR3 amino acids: CACPIGTGGRGYTF. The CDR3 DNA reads TGTGCCTGCCCGATCGGGACAGGGGGCCGTGGCTACACCTTC.

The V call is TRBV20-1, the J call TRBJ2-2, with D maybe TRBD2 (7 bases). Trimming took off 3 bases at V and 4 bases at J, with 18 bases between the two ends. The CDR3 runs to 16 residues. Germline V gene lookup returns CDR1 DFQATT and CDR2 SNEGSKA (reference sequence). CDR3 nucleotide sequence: TGCAGTGCTAGGAATAGGGGGGGAAGCGGCACCGGGGAGCTGTTTTTT. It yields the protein CSARNRGGSGTGELFF.

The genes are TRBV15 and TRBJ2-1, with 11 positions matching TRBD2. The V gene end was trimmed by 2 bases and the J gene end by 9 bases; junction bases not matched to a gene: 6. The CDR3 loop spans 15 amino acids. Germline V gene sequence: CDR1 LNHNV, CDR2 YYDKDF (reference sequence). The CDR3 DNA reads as TGTGCCACCAGCAGAATTAGCGGGGGGGAGGGTGAGCAGTTCTTC. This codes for CATSRISGGEGEQFF.

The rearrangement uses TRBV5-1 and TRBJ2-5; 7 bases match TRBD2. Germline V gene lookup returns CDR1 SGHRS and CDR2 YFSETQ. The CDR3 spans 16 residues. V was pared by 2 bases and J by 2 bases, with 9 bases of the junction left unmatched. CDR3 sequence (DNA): TGCGCCAGCAGCTTCCGGGTGGGGGGGTCACAAGAGACCCAGTACTTC. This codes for CASSFRVGGSQETQYF.

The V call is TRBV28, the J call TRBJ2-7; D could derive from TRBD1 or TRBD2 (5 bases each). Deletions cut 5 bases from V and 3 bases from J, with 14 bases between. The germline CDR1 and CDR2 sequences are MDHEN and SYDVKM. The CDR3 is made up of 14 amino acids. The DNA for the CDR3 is TGTGCCAGCAGTACCGGGGCCGGGAACTACGAGCAGTACTTC. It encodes CASSTGAGNYEQYF.

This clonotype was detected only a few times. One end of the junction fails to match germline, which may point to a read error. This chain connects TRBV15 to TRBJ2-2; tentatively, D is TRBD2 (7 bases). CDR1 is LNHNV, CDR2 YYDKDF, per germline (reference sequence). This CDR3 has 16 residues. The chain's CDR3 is CATSRDPGGRTGELFF. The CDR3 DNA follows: TGTGCCACCAGCAGAGATCCGGGGGGCCGGACCGGGGAGCTCTTTTTT.

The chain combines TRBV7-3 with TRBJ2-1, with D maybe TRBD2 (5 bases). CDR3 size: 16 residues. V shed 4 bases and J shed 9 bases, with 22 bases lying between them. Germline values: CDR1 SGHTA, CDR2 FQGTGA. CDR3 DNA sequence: TGTGCCAGCAGCTCTCCAGCGGTCCTCTCGAGAGGTGAGCAGTTCTTC. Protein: CASSSPAVLSRGEQFF.

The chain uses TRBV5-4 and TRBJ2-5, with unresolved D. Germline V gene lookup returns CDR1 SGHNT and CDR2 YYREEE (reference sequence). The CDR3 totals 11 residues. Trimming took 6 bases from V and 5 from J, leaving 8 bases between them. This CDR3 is CASIFDETQYF. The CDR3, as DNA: TGTGCCAGCATCTTCGACGAGACCCAGTACTTC. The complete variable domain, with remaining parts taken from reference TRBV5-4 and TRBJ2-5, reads ETGVTQSPTHLIKTRGQQVTLRCSSQSGHNTVSWYQQALGQGPQFIFQYYREEENGRGNFPPRFSGLQFPNYSSELNVNALELDDSALYLCASIFDETQYFGPGTRLLVL.

CDR3 sequence: CASSDTNYNEQFF. In nucleotides, the CDR3 is TGTGCCAGCAGCGACACTAACTACAATGAGCAGTTCTTC. The chain joins TRBV7-3 to TRBJ2-1; no firm D call. V was trimmed by 5 bases and J by 3 bases, leaving 8 bases between them. The V gene's germline CDR1 is SGHTA and CDR2 FQGTGA. The CDR3 spans 13 residues.

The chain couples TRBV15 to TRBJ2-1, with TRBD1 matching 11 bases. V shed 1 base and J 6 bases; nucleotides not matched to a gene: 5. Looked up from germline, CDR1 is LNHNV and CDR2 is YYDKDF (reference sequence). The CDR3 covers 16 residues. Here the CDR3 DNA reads TGTGCCACCAGCAGAGTTGTAGGGACAGGGGGCAATGAGCAGTTCTTC. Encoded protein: CATSRVVGTGGNEQFF.

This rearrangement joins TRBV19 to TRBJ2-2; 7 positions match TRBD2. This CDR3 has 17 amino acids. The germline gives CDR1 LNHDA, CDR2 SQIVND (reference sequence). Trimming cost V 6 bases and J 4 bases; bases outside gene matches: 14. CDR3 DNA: TGTGCCAGTAGGACGCGTGGGTTAGCGGGCCTCACCGGGGAGCTGTTTTTT. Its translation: CASRTRGLAGLTGELFF.